This T cell receptor beta chain is drawn from a study of T cell changes during pregnancy in multiple sclerosis. V dropped 0 bases and J dropped 0 bases, with 6 bases sitting between them. Germline V gene data show CDR1 as SNHLY and CDR2 as FYNNEI. The CDR3 is 16 residues long. The repertoire was sequenced with immunoSEQ multiplex PCR; TCRdb's copy has only in-frame clones and lacks some. The sample lists 38,000 or so clones, 93% seen once, with roughly 0.41% in the top ten. This clonotype was obtained from a female donor with multiple sclerosis, enrolled in a pregnancy study. The chain combines TRBV2 with TRBJ2-6; D uncertain. The sequenced sample was CD4+ T cells from peripheral blood mononuclear cells, obtained in the first trimester of pregnancy. The CDR3 bases are TGTGCCAGCAGTGAAGCGCGAGGCTCTGGGGCCAACGTCCTGACTTTC. Translating it yields CASSEARGSGANVLTF.